Following are 31 T cell receptor beta chains from one sample sequenced in a study of T cell repertoires in cytomegalovirus infection. MiXCR was run by TCRdb on the reads, yielding one entry per CDR3 protein. The sample contains around 750,000 distinct CDR3 sequences, approximately 30% of which appear only once. Their antigens remain unidentified. The starting material was cultured CD8+ T cells from PBMCs, obtained from culture after CMV antigen stimulation. These TCRs come from a human donor in good health (CMV status not recorded). Some clones in this sample may be carry-over from other donors' samples.

The V and J genes are TRBV7-4 and TRBJ1-5; weak D call: TRBD1 (5 bases). This CDR3 spans 15 amino acids. The V end was cut by 5 bases, the J end by 6 bases, with 17 bases between. Germline-derived CDR1 and CDR2 are SGHVT and SQSDAQ. The CDR3 here is CASSPGPRDRQPQHF. DNA for the CDR3: TGTGCCAGCAGCCCAGGGCCTAGGGACCGTCAGCCCCAGCATTTT.

This clonotype was seen a handful of times. The chain joins TRBV7-3 to TRBJ2-1, with D perhaps assigned TRBD1 or TRBD2 (5 bases each). The CDR3 length is 16 residues. CDR1 and CDR2 from the germline V gene are SGHTA and FQGTGA. Trimming took 2 bases from V and 2 from J, leaving 13 bases between them. CDR3 in amino acids: CASSLWGPITYNEQFF. The CDR3 nucleotides read TGTGCCAGCAGCTTATGGGGACCGATAACCTACAATGAGCAGTTCTTC.

CDR3 nucleotide sequence: TGCGCCAGCAGCGCAGAGGGAAAACTGTTTTTT. Translation gives CASSAEGKLFF. The rearrangement joins TRBV5-1 to TRBJ1-4; D unclear. V shed 4 bases and J shed 10 bases, with 8 bases lying between them. Per germline, CDR1 SGHRS and CDR2 YFSETQ. CDR3 size: 11 residues.

V is TRBV7-3 and J is TRBJ2-3; TRBD2 matches at 9 bases. Germline V gives CDR1 SGHTA, CDR2 FQGTGA. V shed 5 bases and J 8 bases; nucleotides not matched to a gene: 14. The CDR3 has 16 amino acids. CDR3 coding DNA: TGTGCCAGCAGCCCCAGAAACGGCGGGGGGGCTGGTACGCAGTATTTT. This translates into CASSPRNGGGAGTQYF.

The V and J genes are TRBV4-1 and TRBJ2-7, with D possibly matching TRBD1 (5 bases). The germline gives CDR1 MGHRA, CDR2 YSYEKL. The CDR3 consists of 15 residues. V was pared by 0 bases and J by 3 bases, with 12 bases between. CDR3 protein: CASSQDQGQGYEQYF. The CDR3 DNA reads TGCGCCAGCAGCCAAGATCAAGGGCAGGGCTACGAGCAGTACTTC.

The V gene is TRBV12-3 or TRBV12-4, the J gene TRBJ2-7; D is ambiguous. The CDR3 has 12 residues. V dropped 6 bases and J dropped 2 bases, with 8 bases sitting between them. CDR3 DNA: TGTGCCAGCAGCGCCCCCACCTACGAGCAGTACTTC. Translated, it gives CASSAPTYEQYF.

V is TRBV4-2 and J is TRBJ2-3; weak D call: TRBD2 (6 bases). The CDR3 is 15 amino acids. With 4 bases removed from V and 4 bases from J, the gap between germline ends came to 15 bases. Germline values: CDR1 LGHNA, CDR2 YNFKEQ. The CDR3 spells CASSLAEERADTQYF. The DNA of the CDR3 is TGTGCCAGCAGCCTAGCCGAGGAGCGGGCAGATACGCAGTATTTT.

This clonotype was seen more than once but under ten times. V and J are TRBV6-2 or TRBV6-3 and TRBJ2-3; 9 nucleotides match TRBD1. The CDR3 is 15 amino acids. Germline assignment: CDR1 MNHEY and CDR2 SVGEGT. Trimming at V came to 6 bases and at J to 2 bases, leaving 6 bases not matched to a gene. CDR3 residues: CASRSDRGITDTQYF. The CDR3 bases are TGTGCCAGCAGGTCGGACAGGGGCATCACAGATACGCAGTATTTT.

The genes are TRBV20-1 and TRBJ1-1, with a tentative D call TRBD1 (5 bases). Looked up from germline, CDR1 is DFQATT and CDR2 is SNEGSKA (reference sequence). Trimming removed 3 bases from V and 1 base from J, with 15 bases in between. The CDR3 runs 15 residues. CDR3 DNA: TGCAGTGCTAGCCTCGGGGGGGTCGGGAACACTGAAGCTTTCTTT. Translating gives CSASLGGVGNTEAFF.

This chain links TRBV7-8 with TRBJ1-2, with a tentative D call TRBD1 (5 bases). The germline gives CDR1 SGHVS, CDR2 FQNEAQ. Trimming pared 4 bases from V and 7 bases from J, leaving 13 bases between. The CDR3 runs 13 residues. The CDR3 bases are TGTGCCAGCAGCTCACCCGGCGGGGCTGGCTACACCTTC. Its protein is CASSSPGGAGYTF.

This clonotype was counted at least ten times. The rearrangement joins TRBV6-6 to TRBJ2-6; D may be TRBD2 (5 bases). CDR3 size: 18 residues. Germline-derived CDR1 and CDR2 are MNHNY and SVGAGI (reference sequence). Trimming removed 4 bases at V and 0 bases at J, with 16 bases between. DNA of the CDR3: TGTGCCAGCAGTTTCCCTGACGGGATCAACTCTGGGGCCAACGTCCTGACTTTC. It translates to CASSFPDGINSGANVLTF.

The V and J genes are TRBV9 and TRBJ1-5; perhaps TRBD1 as D (6 bases). This CDR3 is 14 amino acids long. The germline gives CDR1 SGDLS, CDR2 YYNGEE. Trimming shortened V by 4 bases and J by 9 bases, and 17 bases separated the two germline ends. The CDR3 DNA sequence: TGTGCCAGCAGCCTAGGGGGACCCGCTTCGCCCCAGCATTTT. Translation gives CASSLGGPASPQHF.

The chain joins TRBV7-4 to TRBJ2-5, with D perhaps matching TRBD1 (5 bases). The CDR3 spans 14 residues. Trimming removed 4 bases at V and 5 bases at J, with 14 bases between. The germline CDR1 and CDR2 sequences are SGHVT and SQSDAQ. The CDR3 sequence is CASSSGQEGETQYF. CDR3 nucleotide sequence: TGTGCCAGCAGCTCCGGACAAGAAGGGGAGACCCAGTACTTC.

The J gene is TRBJ2-3, the V gene TRBV13, with D tentatively TRBD2 (5 bases). Germline CDR1 PRHDT, CDR2 FYEKMQ (reference sequence). CDR3 size: 15 residues. With 0 bases removed from V and 1 base from J, the gap between germline ends came to 8 bases. The CDR3 is CASSLGWRGTDTQYF. The CDR3 DNA sequence: TGTGCCAGCAGCTTAGGTTGGCGGGGCACAGATACGCAGTATTTT.

As concerns this clonotype: Just one base apart from a much larger clone, this may be a read error. The rearrangement joins TRBV7-2 to TRBJ2-5, with D perhaps given as TRBD1 or TRBD2 (5 bases each). This CDR3 has 13 amino acids. From germline, CDR1 is SGHTA and CDR2 FQGNSA. The CDR3 DNA follows: TGTGCCAACAGCCTTGGGACGTGGGAGACCCAGTACTTC. Translating gives CANSLGTWETQYF. Together with reference TRBV7-2 and TRBJ2-5, the CDR3 gives the full variable domain: GAGVSQSPSNKVTEKGKDVELRCDPISGHTALYWYRQSLGQGLEFLIYFQGNSAPDKSGLPSDRFSAERTGGSVSTLTIQRTQQEDSAVYLCANSLGTWETQYFGPGTRLLVL.

This clonotype was picked up many times. This chain uses TRBV4-1 with TRBJ1-1; TRBD1 is a possible D gene (5 bases). Trimming took 0 bases from V and 1 from J, leaving 6 bases between them. The CDR3 extends over 14 amino acids. The germline V gene has CDR1 MGHRA and CDR2 YSYEKL. The CDR3 DNA is TGCGCCAGCAGCCAAGACGGGGGGAACACTGAAGCTTTCTTT. It specifies CASSQDGGNTEAFF.

The V call is TRBV11-3, the J call TRBJ1-5; 11 bases agree with TRBD1. V trimming: 0 bases; J trimming: 7 bases; junction bases outside the gene matches: 5. Germline CDR1 is SGHNT and CDR2 is YENEEA. CDR3 length: 16 residues. The CDR3 spells CASSLEDRGQVQPQHF. The CDR3, as DNA: TGTGCCAGCAGCTTAGAGGACAGGGGGCAGGTCCAGCCCCAGCATTTT. Complete variable domain (other parts from reference TRBV11-3 and TRBJ1-5): EAGVVQSPRYKIIEKKQPVAFWCNPISGHNTLYWYLQNLGQGPELLIRYENEEAVDDSQLPKDRFSAERLKGVDSTLKIQPAELGDSAVYLCASSLEDRGQVQPQHFGDGTRLSIL.

This clonotype was seen a few times. The chain joins TRBV28 to TRBJ2-7; a weak D match, TRBD1 (6 bases). V was cut by 6 bases and J by 6 bases, with 15 bases left in between. Per the germline V gene, CDR1 is MDHEN and CDR2 is SYDVKM. CDR3 length equals 13 residues. The DNA of the CDR3 is TGTGCCAGCAGGCCCTCGCCAGGGGTCGAGCAGTACGTC. Protein: CASRPSPGVEQYV.

J is TRBJ2-2 and V is TRBV11-3; 10 bases map to TRBD2. This CDR3 comprises 15 residues. V lost 5 bases to trimming and J lost 4 bases; unmatched junction nucleotides: 4. Germline V gene lookup returns CDR1 SGHNT and CDR2 YENEEA. CDR3 protein: CASSQRGGVTGELFF. In nucleotides, the CDR3 is TGTGCCAGCAGCCAGCGGGGGGGCGTCACCGGGGAGCTGTTTTTT.

This sequence joins TRBV6-8 and TRBJ1-1, with D perhaps TRBD1 (5 bases). This CDR3 is 14 amino acids long. Between the trimmed V and J ends, which lost 2 bases and 4 bases, there was a span of 11 bases. The germline V gene has CDR1 MNHGY and CDR2 SAAAGT. The DNA of the CDR3 is TGTGCCAGCAGTTACCAGGGATCGGGCACTGAAGCTTTCTTT. This encodes CASSYQGSGTEAFF.

This clonotype has a count of ten or more. The gene calls are TRBV7-9 and TRBJ2-2; no clear D gene. Trimming removed 5 bases from V and 0 bases from J, with 7 bases in between. Germline lookup yields CDR1 SEHNR and CDR2 FQNEAQ (reference sequence). This CDR3 has 14 residues. The CDR3 DNA reads TGTGCCAGCAGCACAAACCCGAACACCGGGGAGCTGTTTTTT. It codes for CASSTNPNTGELFF.

This clonotype was observed a few times. The chain recombines TRBV4-1 with TRBJ2-3, with 9 bases matching TRBD2. In germline, CDR1 is MGHRA, CDR2 YSYEKL. V dropped 3 bases and J dropped 4; count of bases not matched to a gene: 8. The CDR3 spans 16 residues. The CDR3 DNA sequence: TGCGCCAGCAGCCAGGCCGCCGGGACTAGCTCAGATACGCAGTATTTT. Its translation is CASSQAAGTSSDTQYF.

This clonotype was picked up a small number of times. The chain carries TRBV12-3 or TRBV12-4 and TRBJ1-5; D gene uncertain. Trimming took 3 bases from V and 3 from J, leaving 6 bases between them. This CDR3 has 13 residues. The CDR3: CASSFALNQPQHF. The CDR3 nucleotides read TGTGCCAGCAGTTTCGCCCTCAATCAGCCCCAGCATTTT.

This clonotype was observed many times. The V gene is TRBV12-3 or TRBV12-4, the J gene TRBJ1-5; TRBD1 is a possible D gene (6 bases). This CDR3 is built from 13 residues. V shed 6 bases and J shed 8 bases, with 14 bases lying between them. The DNA for the CDR3 is TGTGCCAGCAGACTACAGGGCTTTGAGCCCCAGCATTTT. Encoded protein: CASRLQGFEPQHF.

J is TRBJ1-4 and V is TRBV9, with D perhaps TRBD1 (5 bases). The length of the CDR3 is 14 residues. Germline CDR1 reads SGDLS; CDR2 reads YYNGEE. V lost 3 bases and J 5 bases, leaving 11 bases between the germline ends. CDR3 residues: CASSADSGNEKLFF. CDR3 nucleotide sequence: TGTGCCAGCAGCGCCGACAGCGGCAATGAAAAACTGTTTTTT.

The chain combines TRBV7-9 with TRBJ1-2; D may be TRBD1 (6 bases). With 5 bases removed from V and 8 bases from J, the gap between germline ends came to 12 bases. The CDR3 spans 12 residues. Germline lookup yields CDR1 SEHNR and CDR2 FQNEAQ (reference sequence). The CDR3 DNA follows: TGTGCCAGCAGCCCAACAGGGTTCGGCTACACCTTC. It codes for CASSPTGFGYTF. Filled out from reference TRBV7-9 and TRBJ1-2, the complete variable domain reads DTGVSQNPRHKITKRGQNVTFRCDPISEHNRLYWYRQTLGQGPEFLTYFQNEAQLEKSRLLSDRFSAERPKGSFSTLEIQRTEQGDSAMYLCASSPTGFGYTFGSGTRLTVV.

The gene calls are TRBV7-9 and TRBJ2-5; D may match TRBD1 or TRBD2 (6 bases each). Deletions cut 5 bases from V and 6 bases from J, with 13 bases between. The CDR3 covers 13 residues. Germline lookup yields CDR1 SEHNR and CDR2 FQNEAQ (reference sequence). Written as DNA, the CDR3 is TGTGCCAGCAGCCCCCGGGGGCCACAGACCCAGTACTTC. Encoded protein: CASSPRGPQTQYF.

The chain uses TRBV20-1 and TRBJ1-4, with D perhaps TRBD1 (6 bases). Trimming removed 3 bases at V and 3 bases at J, with 11 bases between. Germline loops: CDR1 DFQATT, CDR2 SNEGSKA (reference sequence). The CDR3 totals 14 residues. The CDR3, as DNA: TGCAGTGCTAGGACCGGGACATCTAATGAAAAACTGTTTTTT. It is translated as CSARTGTSNEKLFF.

This clonotype showed up many times. This rearrangement joins TRBV7-6 to TRBJ2-1; 14 nucleotides line up with TRBD2. V lost 1 base, J lost 6 bases, and 5 bases stayed unmatched. CDR1 is SGHVS, CDR2 FNYEAQ, per germline. This CDR3 has 17 amino acids. CDR3 nucleotide sequence: TGTGCCAGCAGCTTAGGGGGGGGACTAGCGGGGGTCAATGAGCAGTTCTTC. It yields the protein CASSLGGGLAGVNEQFF.

The genes are TRBV27 and TRBJ2-1; D unclear. Trimming pared 1 base from V and 4 bases from J, leaving 11 bases between. Germline CDR1 reads MNHEY; CDR2 reads SMNVEV (reference sequence). The length of the CDR3 is 15 residues. CDR3 sequence reads: CASSLLAGMYNEQFF. The CDR3 nucleotides read TGTGCCAGCAGTTTATTGGCCGGTATGTACAATGAGCAGTTCTTC.

The rearrangement links TRBV7-6 to TRBJ2-1; 9 positions agree with TRBD2. Germline CDR1 SGHVS, CDR2 FNYEAQ. J gave up 8 bases and V 5 bases, and 22 bases lay outside the gene matches. The CDR3 loop spans 19 amino acids. In nucleotides, the CDR3 is TGTGCCAGCAGCCTCGGTGGAGTAGCGGGGGATCGATCCGGATATGAGCAGTTCTTC. Translating it yields CASSLGGVAGDRSGYEQFF.